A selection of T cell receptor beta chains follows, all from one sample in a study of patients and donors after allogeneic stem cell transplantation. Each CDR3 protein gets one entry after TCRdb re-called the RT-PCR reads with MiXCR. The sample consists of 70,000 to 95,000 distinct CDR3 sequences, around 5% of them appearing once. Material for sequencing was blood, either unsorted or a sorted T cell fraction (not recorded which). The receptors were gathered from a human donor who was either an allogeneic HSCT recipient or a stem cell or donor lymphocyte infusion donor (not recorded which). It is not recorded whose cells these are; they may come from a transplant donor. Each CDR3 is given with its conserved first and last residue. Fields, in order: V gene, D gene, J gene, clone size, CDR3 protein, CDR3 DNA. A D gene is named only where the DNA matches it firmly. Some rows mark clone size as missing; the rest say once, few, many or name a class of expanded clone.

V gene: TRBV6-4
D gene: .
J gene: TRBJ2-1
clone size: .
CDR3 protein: CASSDSSQGSYNEQFF
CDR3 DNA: TGTGCCAGCAGTGACTCGTCCCAGGGGAGCTACAATGAGCAGTTCTTC

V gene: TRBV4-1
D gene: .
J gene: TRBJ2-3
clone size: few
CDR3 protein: CASSQGSATDTQYF
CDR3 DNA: TGCGCCAGCAGCCAAGGTTCGGCCACAGATACGCAGTATTTT

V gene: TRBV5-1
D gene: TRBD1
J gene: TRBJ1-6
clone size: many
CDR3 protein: CASSSGQSNSPLHF
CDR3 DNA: TGCGCCAGCAGCTCGGGACAGTCTAATTCACCCCTCCACTTT

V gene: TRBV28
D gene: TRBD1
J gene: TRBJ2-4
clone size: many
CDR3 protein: CASSTTGSAKNIQYF
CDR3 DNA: TGTGCCAGCAGTACGACAGGGTCGGCCAAAAACATTCAGTACTTC

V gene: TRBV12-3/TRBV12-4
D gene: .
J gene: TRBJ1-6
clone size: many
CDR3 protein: CASSLQGQGSPLHF
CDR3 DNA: TGTGCCAGCAGTCTACAGGGCCAGGGTTCACCCCTCCACTTT

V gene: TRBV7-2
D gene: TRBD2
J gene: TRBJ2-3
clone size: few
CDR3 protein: CASSSPGTSFTDTQYF
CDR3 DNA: TGTGCCAGCAGCTCCCCCGGGACTAGCTTCACAGATACGCAGTATTTT

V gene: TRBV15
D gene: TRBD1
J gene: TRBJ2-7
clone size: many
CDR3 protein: CATSRDLGQGSYEQYF
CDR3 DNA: TGTGCCACCAGCAGAGATCTTGGACAGGGATCCTACGAGCAGTACTTC

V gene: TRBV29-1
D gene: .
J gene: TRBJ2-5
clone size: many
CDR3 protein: CSVTHGQETQYF
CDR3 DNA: TGCAGCGTAACGCATGGCCAAGAGACCCAGTACTTC

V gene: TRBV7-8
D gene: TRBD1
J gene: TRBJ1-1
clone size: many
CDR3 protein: CASSGDRGTEAFF
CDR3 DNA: TGTGCCAGCAGCGGGGACAGGGGAACTGAAGCTTTCTTT

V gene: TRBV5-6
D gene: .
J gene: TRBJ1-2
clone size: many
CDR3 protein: CASSLGGDGYTF
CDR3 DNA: TGTGCCAGCAGCTTGGGCGGGGATGGCTACACCTTC

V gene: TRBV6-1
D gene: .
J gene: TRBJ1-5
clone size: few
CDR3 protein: CASSEISGRARQPQHF
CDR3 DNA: TGTGCCAGCAGTGAGATCTCTGGCAGGGCTAGGCAGCCCCAGCATTTT

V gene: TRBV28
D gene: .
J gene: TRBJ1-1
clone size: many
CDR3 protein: CASSSRGNTEAFF
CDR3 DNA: TGTGCCAGCAGTTCCAGGGGGAACACTGAAGCTTTCTTT

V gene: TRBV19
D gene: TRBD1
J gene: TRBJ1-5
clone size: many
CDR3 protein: CASSSTGAYSNQPQHF
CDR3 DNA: TGTGCCAGTAGTAGTACAGGGGCCTATAGCAATCAGCCCCAGCATTTT

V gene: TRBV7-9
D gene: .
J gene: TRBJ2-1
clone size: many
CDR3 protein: CASSPRPEGNEQFF
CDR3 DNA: TGTGCCAGCAGCCCCCGCCCGGAGGGAAATGAGCAGTTCTTC

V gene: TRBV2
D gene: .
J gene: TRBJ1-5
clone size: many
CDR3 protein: CASVRDSSSGQHF
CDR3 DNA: TGTGCCAGCGTCCGGGACTCCTCCTCGGGCCAGCATTTT

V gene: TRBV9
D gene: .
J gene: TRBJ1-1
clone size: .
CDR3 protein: CASSGGAVAGGTEAFF
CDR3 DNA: TGTGCCAGCTCGGGGGGGGCGGTCGCCGGGGGGACTGAAGCTTTCTTT

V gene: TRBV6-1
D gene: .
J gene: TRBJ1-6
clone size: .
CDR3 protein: CASSGGGGSSYNSPLHF
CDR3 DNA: TGTGCCAGCAGTGGAGGAGGGGGGAGCTCCTATAATTCACCCCTCCACTTT

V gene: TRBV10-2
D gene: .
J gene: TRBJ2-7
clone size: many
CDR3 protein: CASSEVGTAGEEYF
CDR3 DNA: TGCGCCAGCAGTGAGGTGGGAACAGCGGGTGAGGAGTACTTC

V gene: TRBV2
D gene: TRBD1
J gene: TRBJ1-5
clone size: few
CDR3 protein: CASSDGTGFQPQHF
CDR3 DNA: TGTGCCAGCAGTGATGGGACAGGGTTTCAGCCCCAGCATTTT

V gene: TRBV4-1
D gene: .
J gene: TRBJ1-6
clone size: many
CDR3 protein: CASSREGPGYSTSPLHF
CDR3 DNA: TGCGCCAGCAGCCGAGAAGGTCCAGGGTACAGTACCTCACCCCTCCACTTT

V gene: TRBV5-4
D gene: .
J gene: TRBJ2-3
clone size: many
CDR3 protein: CASSLRTASDTQYF
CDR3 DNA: TGTGCCAGCAGCTTACGGACAGCCTCAGATACGCAGTATTTT

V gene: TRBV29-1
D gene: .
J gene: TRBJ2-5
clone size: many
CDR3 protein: CSVEGDRRGQVETQYF
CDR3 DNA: TGCAGCGTTGAAGGGGATCGGCGGGGGCAAGTAGAGACCCAGTACTTC

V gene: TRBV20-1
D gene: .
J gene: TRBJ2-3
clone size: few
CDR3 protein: CSAWSPDGVTDTQYF
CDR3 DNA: TGCAGTGCTTGGTCCCCCGATGGAGTTACAGATACGCAGTATTTT

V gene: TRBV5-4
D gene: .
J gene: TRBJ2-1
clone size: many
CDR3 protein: CASSLAGINEQFF
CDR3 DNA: TGTGCCAGCAGCTTGGCGGGCATCAATGAGCAGTTCTTC

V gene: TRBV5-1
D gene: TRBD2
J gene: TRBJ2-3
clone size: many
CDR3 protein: CASSVGLAGIVSDTQYF
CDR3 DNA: TGCGCCAGCAGCGTGGGACTAGCGGGAATAGTGTCAGATACGCAGTATTTT

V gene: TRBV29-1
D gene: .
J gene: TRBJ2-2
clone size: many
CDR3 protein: CSVSGGGELFF
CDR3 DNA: TGCAGCGTTTCCGGGGGCGGGGAGCTGTTTTTT

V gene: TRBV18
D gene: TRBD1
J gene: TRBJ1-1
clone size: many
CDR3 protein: CASSTGRGTEAFF
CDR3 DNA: TGTGCCAGCTCGACAGGGCGAGGGACTGAAGCTTTCTTT

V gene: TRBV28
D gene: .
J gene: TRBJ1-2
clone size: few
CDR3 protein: CAGRGGYGYTF
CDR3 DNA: TGTGCCGGCAGGGGAGGATATGGCTACACCTTC